The source of this T cell receptor (beta chain) is a study of Ad26.COV2.S vaccination and SARS-CoV-2 variants. CDR1 and CDR2 from the germline V gene are MGHRA and YSYEKL. The CDR3 totals 19 residues. V lost 2 bases to trimming and J lost 0 bases; unmatched junction nucleotides: 9. Treatment: 15 to 20 received Ad26.COV2.S at low or high dose, single or two shots; roughly five received placebo; per-sample allocation not given. Sampling took place 63 days after the first vaccine or placebo injection. Repertoires were generated with immunoSEQ multiplex PCR, while TCRdb's copy carries only in-frame clones and drops some. The table has 400,000 to 450,000 clones, around 90% seen once; the top ten hold 9% to 15%.

The clonotype originates from a person between 18 and 65 years old who received the Ad26.COV2.S COVID-19 vaccine or a placebo. The chain links TRBV4-1 to TRBJ2-6; 8 bases align to TRBD1. The material was peripheral blood, obtained in a trial of Ad26.COV2.S vaccine versus placebo. The DNA for the CDR3 is TGCGCCAGCAGCCAATCCTCGACAGGGGTCGACTCTGGGGCCAACGTCCTGACTTTC. It yields the protein CASSQSSTGVDSGANVLTF.